Listed below are T cell receptor beta chains from one sample, sequenced in a study of blood T cells in healthy people across ages. TCRdb independently ran MiXCR on the 5' RACE reads; one entry per CDR3 protein. The sample lists about 1,000,000 distinct CDR3 sequences, 40% to 55% seen once, with over 15% in the top ten. The sequenced material came from blood. These receptors all stem from a woman between 55 and 75 years old in good health. CDR3s include the opening cysteine and the closing phenylalanine or tryptophan. A D gene is named only where the DNA matches it firmly. Size tells how often a clone was seen (once, few, many) or the class of an expanded clone, and some rows leave it out.

>NA|TRBV4-1|NA|TRBJ2-7
CASSQGLGDLAYEQYF
TGCGCCAGCAGCCAAGGGCTGGGGGATCTGGCCTACGAGCAGTACTTC
>NA|TRBV5-1|NA|TRBJ1-1
CASSLEWGGITEAFF
TGCGCCAGCAGCTTGGAGTGGGGCGGGATCACTGAAGCTTTCTTT
>few|TRBV7-9|NA|TRBJ2-7
CASSFGGLEQYF
TGTGCCAGCAGCTTTGGAGGACTGGAGCAGTACTTC
>few|TRBV7-2|NA|TRBJ2-7
CASSFDVGVTYEQYF
TGTGCCAGCAGCTTTGATGTGGGGGTTACGTACGAGCAGTACTTC
>few|TRBV4-2|TRBD2|TRBJ2-6
CASQRELAGRSGANVLTF
TGTGCCAGCCAGCGGGAACTAGCGGGACGCTCTGGGGCCAACGTCCTGACTTTC
>few|TRBV2|NA|TRBJ2-4
CASSLEGRGAKNIQYF
TGTGCCAGCAGCCTCGAGGGACGAGGAGCCAAAAACATTCAGTACTTC
>NA|TRBV5-5|TRBD2|TRBJ2-1
CASSSSLAEEVEQFF
TGTGCCAGCAGCTCCTCACTAGCGGAGGAGGTTGAGCAGTTCTTC
>NA|TRBV4-1|TRBD2|TRBJ2-1
CASSQRTSGRDEQFF
TGCGCCAGCAGCCAGAGGACTAGCGGGAGAGATGAGCAGTTCTTC
>many|TRBV25-1|NA|TRBJ2-1
CASSGYNEQFF
TGTGCCAGCAGTGGGTACAATGAGCAGTTCTTC
>NA|TRBV6-5|NA|TRBJ2-7
CATRHRGGSLYEQYF
TGTGCCACACGCCACCGGGGAGGATCCCTCTACGAGCAGTACTTC
>few|TRBV7-6|TRBD2|TRBJ2-5
CASSRPLAAQETQYF
TGTGCCAGCAGCCGCCCACTAGCGGCTCAAGAGACCCAGTACTTC
>NA|TRBV12-3/TRBV12-4|NA|TRBJ2-1
CASKPGTHNEQFF
TGTGCCAGCAAACCTGGGACTCATAATGAGCAGTTCTTC
>NA|TRBV27|TRBD1|TRBJ1-2
CASWGGGGDYGYTF
TGTGCCAGTTGGGGAGGAGGGGGCGACTATGGCTACACCTTC
>few|TRBV5-1|NA|TRBJ2-3
CASLLSWGRPDTQYF
TGCGCCAGTCTCCTGTCCTGGGGGAGGCCCGATACGCAGTATTTT
>NA|TRBV6-2/TRBV6-3|TRBD2|TRBJ2-7
CASRGTSASPQYF
TGTGCCAGCAGGGGGACTAGCGCGAGCCCGCAGTACTTC
>NA|TRBV2|NA|TRBJ1-1
CASSENLPNTEAFF
TGTGCCAGCAGTGAAAACTTACCTAACACTGAAGCTTTCTTT
>NA|TRBV20-1|NA|TRBJ2-7
CSARDARGARDEQYF
TGCAGTGCTAGAGATGCCCGGGGGGCAAGGGACGAGCAGTACTTC
>NA|TRBV18|TRBD2|TRBJ2-7
CASSPRGLAGDEQYF
TGTGCCAGCTCACCTAGGGGCCTAGCGGGAGACGAGCAGTACTTC
>few|TRBV6-5|NA|TRBJ2-1
CASSLAEGYNEQFF
TGTGCCAGCAGTTTAGCGGAGGGATACAATGAGCAGTTCTTC
>NA|TRBV4-1|TRBD1|TRBJ2-1
CASSQPDRTGDNEQFF
TGCGCCAGCAGCCAACCAGACCGGACAGGGGACAATGAGCAGTTCTTC
>few|TRBV28|NA|TRBJ2-7
CASSGPDPREQYF
TGTGCCAGCAGTGGACCGGACCCTCGGGAGCAGTACTTC
>NA|TRBV27|NA|TRBJ2-7
CASSFGREGYEQYF
TGTGCCAGCAGTTTCGGGCGAGAGGGCTACGAGCAGTACTTC
>many|TRBV10-3|TRBD2|TRBJ2-3
CAISPGTSVTDTQYF
TGTGCCATCAGCCCCGGGACTAGCGTCACAGATACGCAGTATTTT
>NA|TRBV7-8|NA|TRBJ2-3
CASSLGGPARGDTQYF
TGTGCCAGCAGCTTAGGAGGACCAGCTCGGGGGGATACGCAGTATTTT
>NA|TRBV24-1|NA|TRBJ2-1
CATSDLGTVGQFF
TGTGCCACCAGTGATCTCGGGACGGTTGGGCAGTTCTTC
>NA|TRBV10-3|NA|TRBJ2-7
CAISETTGSYEQYF
TGTGCCATCAGTGAGACGACCGGATCCTACGAGCAGTACTTC
>many|TRBV29-1|NA|TRBJ1-3
CSVEGGMSGNTIYF
TGCAGCGTTGAGGGGGGCATGTCAGGAAACACCATATATTTT
>few|TRBV20-1|NA|TRBJ1-2
CSARGSGQPYGYTF
TGCAGTGCTAGAGGGTCTGGGCAGCCCTATGGCTACACCTTC
>NA|TRBV4-1|TRBD1|TRBJ2-7
CASSQGPDRSLYEQYF
TGCGCCAGCAGCCAAGGTCCGGACAGGAGCCTCTACGAGCAGTACTTC
>NA|TRBV11-1|NA|TRBJ2-6
CASSFDSGSGANVLTF
TGTGCCAGCAGCTTCGACAGCGGCTCTGGGGCCAACGTCCTGACTTTC
>NA|TRBV4-1|TRBD1|TRBJ2-7
CASSPGPGQSSYEQYF
TGCGCCAGCAGCCCCGGACCGGGACAGTCCTCCTACGAGCAGTACTTC
>NA|TRBV5-6|TRBD1|TRBJ2-6
CASSLDRGLGANALTF
TGTGCCAGCAGCCTGGACAGGGGGCTTGGGGCCAACGCCCTGACTTTC
>NA|TRBV28|NA|TRBJ1-4
CAGSPTVEKLFF
TGTGCCGGCAGTCCAACAGTTGAAAAACTGTTTTTT
>NA|TRBV10-3|TRBD2|TRBJ2-7
CAISESTSRTSPYEQYF
TGTGCCATCAGTGAGAGTACCAGTCGGACTAGTCCCTACGAGCAGTACTTC
>NA|TRBV9|NA|TRBJ2-1
CASSVVGEAEQFF
TGTGCCAGCAGCGTAGTGGGGGAGGCTGAGCAGTTCTTC
>few|TRBV4-1|NA|TRBJ2-3
CASSQDGSARGADTQYF
TGCGCCAGCAGCCAAGATGGTTCGGCGAGGGGGGCAGATACGCAGTATTTT
>NA|TRBV7-3|TRBD2|TRBJ2-2
CANRTGTSGNRAGELFF
TGTGCCAACAGGACCGGGACTAGCGGGAATCGGGCCGGGGAGCTGTTTTTT
>NA|TRBV2|NA|TRBJ1-4
CASSSGAKNEKLFF
TGTGCCAGCAGCTCGGGGGCAAAAAATGAAAAACTGTTTTTT
>NA|TRBV9|NA|TRBJ2-3
CASSQIPADTQYF
TGTGCCAGCAGCCAAATCCCCGCAGATACGCAGTATTTT
>NA|TRBV10-3|TRBD1|TRBJ1-5
CAISDSLTGSLPQHF
TGTGCCATCAGTGACTCCTTGACAGGGTCTTTGCCCCAGCATTTT
>once|TRBV7-8|TRBD1|TRBJ1-2
CASSDGTGEDYGYTF
TGTGCCAGCAGCGACGGGACAGGGGAGGACTATGGCTACACCTTC